The 32 T cell receptor beta chains listed next were all sequenced from one sample in a study of shared clonotypes between healthy human individuals. Libraries were prepared by immunoSEQ multiplex PCR; TCRdb keeps only in-frame clonotypes and omits some of them. This table holds approximately 600,000 clones, 85% to 95% found once. Selected positively for CCR7 and CD45RO-negative, naive CD8 cells excluded terminally differentiated effector memory CD45RA+ cells. Sample: naive CD8+ T cells sorted from blood. The receptors were sampled from a woman aged 25 to 45 in good health.

This chain uses TRBV7-8 with TRBJ2-5; D gene uncertain. In germline, CDR1 is SGHVS, CDR2 FQNEAQ. Trimming took 0 bases from V and 5 from J, leaving 4 bases between them. This CDR3 is 12 amino acids long. CDR3 protein: CASSLAGETQYF. The CDR3, as DNA: TGTGCCAGCAGCTTAGCGGGGGAGACCCAGTACTTC.

The chain uses TRBV27 and TRBJ2-7; TRBD2 matches 11 bases. Germline V gene lookup returns CDR1 MNHEY and CDR2 SMNVEV (reference sequence). V was pared by 3 bases and J by 4 bases, with 5 bases of the junction left unmatched. The length of the CDR3 is 15 residues. The CDR3, as DNA: TGTGCCAGCAGTTTTATTAGCGGGAGGGCGTACGAGCAGTACTTC. This translates into CASSFISGRAYEQYF.

The chain joins TRBV4-2 to TRBJ2-5; 7 positions match TRBD2. CDR1 is LGHNA and CDR2 is YNFKEQ in the germline V gene. Trimming removed 0 bases from V and 5 bases from J; junction bases left unmatched: 6. The CDR3 covers 15 residues. CDR3 nucleotides: TGTGCCAGCAGCCAAGATCAGCGGGATGTGGAGACCCAGTACTTC. It specifies CASSQDQRDVETQYF.

The gene calls are TRBV19 and TRBJ2-1; D is ambiguous. Germline V CDR1 and CDR2: LNHDA, SQIVND (reference sequence). The V and J ends lost 2 bases and 12 bases respectively, with 14 bases between them. This CDR3 comprises 13 residues. For the CDR3, the DNA is TGTGCCAGTAGTATAAGCGCACCAGACTTGCAGTTCTTC. Translating gives CASSISAPDLQFF.

CDR3 in DNA: TGCGCCAGCAGTGAGCCGAGAGGGACGAATAGGCACGAGCAGTACTTC. Protein: CASSEPRGTNRHEQYF. The chain recombines TRBV10-2 with TRBJ2-7; D assignment may be TRBD1 or TRBD2 (5 bases each). This CDR3 comprises 16 residues. Per the germline V gene, CDR1 is WSHSY and CDR2 is SAAADI. V was cut by 2 bases and J by 5 bases, with 19 bases left in between.

CDR3 protein: CASSLRGFHADTQYF. The CDR3 region has the DNA TGTGCCAGCAGTTTACGGGGTTTCCATGCAGATACGCAGTATTTT. The chain has TRBV27 and TRBJ2-3, with a possible D match to TRBD2 (5 bases). CDR1 and CDR2 (germline): MNHEY, SMNVEV (reference sequence). Trimming took off 2 bases at V and 4 bases at J, with 13 bases between the two ends. The CDR3 has 15 amino acids.

This rearrangement joins TRBV5-8 to TRBJ1-5, with D uncertain. CDR1 and CDR2 (germline): SGHTS, YDEGEE. With 5 bases removed from V and 9 bases from J, the gap between germline ends came to 6 bases. The CDR3 has 10 amino acids. The CDR3 DNA sequence: TGTGCCAGCAGTCTTCCGCCCCAGCATTTT. Residues: CASSLPPQHF.

The V call is TRBV19, the J call TRBJ1-1, with TRBD1 matching 9 bases. J was trimmed by 5 bases and V by 7 bases; bases with no gene match: 8. Germline CDR1 reads LNHDA; CDR2 reads SQIVND (reference sequence). The CDR3 length is 14 residues. The CDR3 nucleotides read TGTGCCAGTATTAGGGACAGGGACATAACTGAAGCTTTCTTT. It specifies CASIRDRDITEAFF. Variable domain in full (rest from reference TRBV19 and TRBJ1-1): DGGITQSPKYLFRKEGQNVTLSCEQNLNHDAMYWYRQDPGQGLRLIYYSQIVNDFQKGDIAEGYSVSREKKESFPLTVTSAQKNPTAFYLCASIRDRDITEAFFGQGTRLTVV.

V gene TRBV30 combines with J gene TRBJ1-6; no clear D gene. V lost 2 bases to trimming and J lost 5 bases, with 4 bases between them. This CDR3 region has 12 residues. Germline CDR1 GTSNPN, CDR2 SVGIG (reference sequence). The CDR3: CAWSSHNSPLHF. The CDR3 DNA sequence: TGTGCCTGGAGTTCCCATAATTCACCCCTCCACTTT.

This clone occurred once. The CDR3 DNA sequence: TGTGCCAGCAGCCCAGGGACAGATGAAGCTTTCTTT. It is translated as CASSPGTDEAFF. The chain joins TRBV7-8 to TRBJ1-1, with 7 bases fitting TRBD1. The V segment lost 5 bases and the J segment 7 bases; nucleotides outside the gene matches: 4. Germline V gene data show CDR1 as SGHVS and CDR2 as FQNEAQ. This CDR3 has 12 residues.

The CDR3 protein is CASSPDMISYEQYF. The CDR3 DNA follows: TGTGCCAGCAGTCCGGACATGATCTCCTACGAGCAGTACTTC. The chain joins TRBV27 to TRBJ2-7; a weak D match, TRBD1 (5 bases). Germline-derived CDR1 and CDR2 are MNHEY and SMNVEV (reference sequence). The CDR3 spans 14 residues. Trimming removed 5 bases at V and 0 bases at J, with 11 bases between.

Concerning this clone: The junction shows a germline mismatch at one end, possibly a read error. The CDR3 DNA reads as TGCGCCAGCAGCTTCAAGGGCCAAGGGACCCAGTACTTC. This translates into CASSFKGQGTQYF. J is TRBJ2-5 and V is TRBV5-1; D remains ambiguous. CDR3 length: 13 amino acids. In germline, CDR1 is SGHRS, CDR2 YFSETQ.

As concerns this clone: Other DNA sequences in the same sample also yield this CDR3. The chain carries TRBV28 and TRBJ2-5, with 10 bases matching TRBD1. Near its end, the DNA agrees better with TRBJ2-7, so the J call may be wrong. This CDR3 is 14 amino acids long. Germline CDR1 is MDHEN and CDR2 is SYDVKM. In DNA form, the CDR3 reads TGTGCCAGCAGTTTGACAGGGGGCCCTTACGAGCAGTACTTC. This encodes CASSLTGGPYEQYF.

The gene calls are TRBV28 and TRBJ2-2; no clear D gene. V lost 9 bases and J 3 bases, leaving 8 bases between the germline ends. The germline V gene encodes CDR1 MDHEN and CDR2 SYDVKM. The CDR3 totals 12 residues. The CDR3 DNA follows: TGTGCCAGTATGTGGGACACCGGGGAGCTGTTTTTT. This sequence encodes CASMWDTGELFF. Combining the CDR3 with reference TRBV28 and TRBJ2-2 gives the whole variable domain DVKVTQSSRYLVKRTGEKVFLECVQDMDHENMFWYRQDPGLGLRLIYFSYDVKMKEKGDIPEGYSVSREKKERFSLILESASTNQTSMYLCASMWDTGELFFGEGSRLTVL.

J is TRBJ2-7 and V is TRBV7-3; 7 positions match TRBD2. J lost 3 bases, V lost 1 base, and 15 bases had no gene match. The germline gives CDR1 SGHTA, CDR2 FQGTGA. This CDR3 region has 18 residues. In nucleotides, the CDR3 is TGTGCCAGCAGCTTAATAGGTGAGGCGCTAGCGGTCTACTACGAGCAGTACTTC. Its protein is CASSLIGEALAVYYEQYF.

The J gene is TRBJ2-7, the V gene TRBV5-1, with D possibly being TRBD1 or TRBD2 (5 bases each). From germline, CDR1 is SGHRS and CDR2 YFSETQ. Trimming left V 2 bases short and J 4 bases short, with 13 bases between. This CDR3 is built from 14 residues. As DNA, the CDR3 is TGCGCCAGCAGCTTATCCGGGGCCTCTTACGAGCAGTACTTC. Protein: CASSLSGASYEQYF.

The J gene is TRBJ2-7, the V gene TRBV28, with 9 nucleotides matching TRBD1. J gave up 2 bases and V 6 bases, and 11 bases lay outside the gene matches. Germline-derived CDR1 and CDR2 are MDHEN and SYDVKM. CDR3 size: 16 residues. For the CDR3, the DNA is TGTGCCAGCAGCCCTGCCCGGGGACAGGGACCCTACGAGCAGTACTTC. Protein sequence: CASSPARGQGPYEQYF. The complete variable domain, with remaining parts taken from reference TRBV28 and TRBJ2-7, reads DVKVTQSSRYLVKRTGEKVFLECVQDMDHENMFWYRQDPGLGLRLIYFSYDVKMKEKGDIPEGYSVSREKKERFSLILESASTNQTSMYLCASSPARGQGPYEQYFGPGTRLTVT.

This sequence joins TRBV5-1 and TRBJ2-7, with D unclear. Trimming removed 5 bases from V and 3 bases from J, with 9 bases in between. Germline assignment: CDR1 SGHRS and CDR2 YFSETQ. CDR3 size: 12 residues. CDR3 coding DNA: TGCGCCAGCAGAATGGGTCGCTACGAGCAGTACTTC. This gives the protein CASRMGRYEQYF.

The rearrangement uses TRBV7-8 and TRBJ1-5; 7 bases are shared with TRBD1. Germline lookup yields CDR1 SGHVS and CDR2 FQNEAQ. The CDR3 sequence is 17 residues long. With V trimmed by 5 bases and J by 5 bases, 15 bases remained unmatched. The CDR3 sequence: CASSHGLGTVGHQPQHF. The CDR3 DNA reads as TGTGCCAGCAGCCATGGCCTGGGGACAGTAGGACATCAGCCCCAGCATTTT.

This clone appeared once. The gene calls are TRBV5-6 and TRBJ2-5, with a weak D call TRBD2 (6 bases). The CDR3 sequence is 15 residues long. Trimming removed 1 base from V and 2 bases from J, with 12 bases in between. Germline V gene lookup returns CDR1 SGHDT and CDR2 YYEEEE. The CDR3 DNA reads as TGTGCCAGCAGCTTGCCGCGGGACTGGCAAGAGACCCAGTACTTC. Translating it yields CASSLPRDWQETQYF.

The table lists this clone with a count of one. The rearrangement joins TRBV5-4 to TRBJ1-5, with D possibly TRBD1 on 6 matching bases. Per germline, CDR1 SGHNT and CDR2 YYREEE (reference sequence). The CDR3 extends over 16 amino acids. V lost 0 bases and J 4 bases, leaving 14 bases between the germline ends. In nucleotides, the CDR3 is TGTGCCAGCAGCTTGGCAGGGGAAGGGAGGAATCAGCCCCAGCATTTT. Encoded protein: CASSLAGEGRNQPQHF.

The J gene is TRBJ2-1, the V gene TRBV19; TRBD2 might be the D (6 bases). From germline, CDR1 is LNHDA and CDR2 SQIVND (reference sequence). CDR3 length equals 16 residues. Trimming took 6 bases from V and 0 from J, leaving 15 bases between them. CDR3 sequence: CASRDERASSYNEQFF. CDR3 coding DNA: TGTGCCAGTAGGGATGAGCGGGCGAGCTCCTACAATGAGCAGTTCTTC.

This rearrangement joins TRBV11-2 to TRBJ2-5; D is undetermined. This CDR3 contains 14 residues. CDR1 is SGHAT, CDR2 FQNNGV, per germline. V lost 0 bases and J 1 base, leaving 6 bases between the germline ends. The CDR3 reads CASSLDSIQETQYF. CDR3 coding DNA: TGTGCCAGCAGCTTAGATTCGATCCAAGAGACCCAGTACTTC.

The genes are TRBV27 and TRBJ2-1; 8 bases are shared with TRBD2. Losses at the gene ends were 0 bases for V and 4 bases for J; bases not matched to a gene: 5. Germline-derived CDR1 and CDR2 are MNHEY and SMNVEV (reference sequence). This CDR3 contains 16 residues. The DNA for the CDR3 is TGTGCCAGCAGTTTATCGGTGTCTAGCGGGTACAATGAGCAGTTCTTC. It translates to CASSLSVSSGYNEQFF.

The rearrangement links TRBV20-1 to TRBJ2-7, with D uncertain. The CDR3 loop spans 11 amino acids. CDR1 and CDR2 (germline): DFQATT, SNEGSKA (reference sequence). V was pared by 5 bases and J by 9 bases, with 14 bases between. The DNA of the CDR3 is TGCAGTGCTTTAGTAACTCCGGCGCAGTACTTC. This codes for CSALVTPAQYF.

This chain uses TRBV28 with TRBJ1-2; unclear D gene. Per the germline V gene, CDR1 is MDHEN and CDR2 is SYDVKM. V lost 2 bases and J lost 5, with 9 bases in between. CDR3 length: 13 residues. The CDR3 DNA follows: TGTGCCAGCAGTTTAAGTACGCCGTATGGCTACACCTTC. Protein: CASSLSTPYGYTF.

The CDR3 DNA follows: TGCGCCAGCAGCCAAGGACAGGGTGGGGGATATGGCTACACCTTC. It is translated as CASSQGQGGGYGYTF. The chain links TRBV4-1 to TRBJ1-2; 7 bases are shared with TRBD1. V shed 1 base, J shed 5 bases, and the junction held 7 bases outside the gene matches. CDR1 and CDR2 (germline): MGHRA, YSYEKL. The CDR3 is made up of 15 amino acids.

The V gene is TRBV4-2, the J gene TRBJ2-2; D is perhaps TRBD2 (5 bases). V dropped 0 bases and J dropped 1 base, with 12 bases sitting between them. Germline CDR1 LGHNA, CDR2 YNFKEQ. The CDR3 is 17 amino acids. The chain's CDR3 is CASSQELDQVNTGELFF. The CDR3, as DNA: TGTGCCAGCAGCCAAGAACTAGACCAAGTGAACACCGGGGAGCTGTTTTTT.

The rearrangement joins TRBV27 to TRBJ2-1; TRBD1 aligns across 9 bases. The CDR3 consists of 17 residues. V gave up 0 bases and J gave up 3 bases; unmatched junction bases: 6. Germline V CDR1 and CDR2: MNHEY, SMNVEV (reference sequence). The DNA for the CDR3 is TGTGCCAGCAGTTTATCGTTTGGGACAGGGAGCTACAATGAGCAGTTCTTC. This sequence encodes CASSLSFGTGSYNEQFF.

The J gene is TRBJ2-7, the V gene TRBV27; 7 nucleotides match TRBD2. The CDR3 runs 15 residues. The J segment lost 1 base and the V segment lost 2 bases, leaving 5 bases of the junction unmatched. The germline gives CDR1 MNHEY, CDR2 SMNVEV (reference sequence). This CDR3 is CASSLELASSYEQYF. Written as DNA, the CDR3 is TGTGCCAGCAGTTTAGAACTAGCGAGTTCCTACGAGCAGTACTTC.

The J gene is TRBJ1-6, the V gene TRBV11-2; D unresolved. CDR1 and CDR2 (germline): SGHAT, FQNNGV. CDR3 length equals 13 residues. V lost 6 bases and J 8 bases, leaving 11 bases between the germline ends. This CDR3 is CASSRQNYSPLHF. The CDR3 DNA follows: TGTGCCAGCAGTCGGCAGAATTATTCACCCCTCCACTTT.

CDR3 loop: CASKGVWGRAETQYF. CDR3 coding DNA: TGTGCCAGCAAGGGAGTGTGGGGGCGCGCGGAGACCCAGTACTTC. The chain recombines TRBV27 with TRBJ2-5, with D perhaps TRBD1 (6 bases). CDR1 is MNHEY, CDR2 SMNVEV, per germline (reference sequence). V was pared by 7 bases and J by 5 bases, with 20 bases between. The CDR3 has 15 residues.